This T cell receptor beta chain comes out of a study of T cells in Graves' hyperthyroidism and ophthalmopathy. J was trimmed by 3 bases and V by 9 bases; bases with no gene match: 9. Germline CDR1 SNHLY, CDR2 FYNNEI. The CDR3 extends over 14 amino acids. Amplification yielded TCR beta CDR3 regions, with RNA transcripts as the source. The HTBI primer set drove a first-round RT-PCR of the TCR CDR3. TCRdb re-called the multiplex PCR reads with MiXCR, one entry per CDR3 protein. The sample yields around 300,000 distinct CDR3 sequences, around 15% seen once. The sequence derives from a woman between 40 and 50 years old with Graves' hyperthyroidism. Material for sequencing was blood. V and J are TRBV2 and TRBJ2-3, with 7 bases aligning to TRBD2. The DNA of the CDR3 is TGTGCCAGAACCGGGGCAGCGGGGACAGATACGCAGTATTTT. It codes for CARTGAAGTDTQYF.